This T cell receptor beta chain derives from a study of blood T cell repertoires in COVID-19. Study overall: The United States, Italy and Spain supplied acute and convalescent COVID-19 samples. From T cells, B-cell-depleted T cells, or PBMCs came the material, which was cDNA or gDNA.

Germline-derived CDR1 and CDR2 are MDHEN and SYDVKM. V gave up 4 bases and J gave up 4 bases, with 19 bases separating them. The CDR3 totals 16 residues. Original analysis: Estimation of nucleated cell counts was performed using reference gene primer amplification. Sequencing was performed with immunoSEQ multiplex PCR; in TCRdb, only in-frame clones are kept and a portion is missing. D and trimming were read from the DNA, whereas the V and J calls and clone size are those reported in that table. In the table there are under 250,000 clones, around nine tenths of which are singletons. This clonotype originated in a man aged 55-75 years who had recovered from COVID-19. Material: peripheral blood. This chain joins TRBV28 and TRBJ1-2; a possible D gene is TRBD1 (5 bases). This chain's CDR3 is CASSYPPGQGGYGYTF. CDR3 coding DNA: TGTGCCAGCAGTTACCCTCCCGGGCAGGGTGGCTATGGCTACACCTTC.